This paragraph reports one T cell receptor (beta chain). In this sample, this clonotype turned up many times. Its antigen remains undetermined. One base away there is no much larger clone; base qualities are not given. Sequencing used an Illumina HiSeq 1500. The raw public data were reprocessed by TCRdb itself: fastp quality trimming at Q25, MiXCR clonotype calling, in-frame beta chains only. Records with the same CDR3 protein are collapsed into one entry carrying the most frequent genes and DNA. The sample contains about 130,000 distinct CDR3 sequences, roughly 9% of them found a single time. The ten largest clonotypes hold about a tenth of the sample. This record comes from a study of T cell repertoires in cytomegalovirus infection (dated by TCRdb to the late 2010s). Study-level background: The HLA type of each donor mattered for the analysis, because public TCR beta signatures pointed to carriage of CMV infection along with the matching HLA type. The full study reports these points: In the ex vivo response, HLA-C-restricted CMV-specific TCR beta clonotypes were dominant, and in two of eight donors the single most frequent clonotype came from this HLA-C-restricted group. In both this cohort and an independent cohort of some 350 donors, the cumulative frequency of public TCR beta family members distinguished carriers of CMV infection plus the relevant HLA type.

The CDR3, from cysteine to phenylalanine, totals 15 residues. Just the 45-base CDR3 DNA is kept, in frame starting at base 1. For CDR1 and CDR2, the germline V gene lists SGHVS and FQNEAQ. V is trimmed back by 6 bases and J by 0 bases, and the junction contains 6 bases that no gene match accounts for. This TCR was recovered from a human donor in good health (CMV status not recorded). Some clones in this sample may be carry-over from other donors' samples. The sequenced material came from PBMCs. The chain is assembled from TRBV7-8 and TRBJ2-3; TRBD2 aligns with 7 central bases. The sequence in DNA is TGTGCCAGCAGACCAACTAGCGATAGCACAGATACGCAGTATTTT. This encodes CASRPTSDSTDTQYF.